This entry lists 7 T cell receptor beta chains sequenced from one sample in a study of T cell repertoires in cytomegalovirus infection (dated by TCRdb to between 2019 and 2020). TCRdb lists the instrument as Illumina HiSeq 1500. TCRdb applied fastp at Q25 and MiXCR to the public reads, then kept only in-frame beta chains. Rows merge per CDR3 protein into single entries with the most common DNA and genes. The sample contains hundreds of thousands of distinct CDR3 sequences, about 39% of them found a single time. The ten largest make up around 44% of the sample. These receptors' targets are unknown. Explained via the paper, the treatment or condition label denotes: in vitro stimulation with specific CMV peptide epitopes to enrich CMV-specific T cells. Here the sequenced sample was cultured PBMCs, taken from culture after CMV antigen stimulation. The receptors here all came from a human donor in good health (CMV status not recorded). Some clones in this sample may be carry-over from other donors' samples.

This clonotype was counted only a few times. The chain joins TRBV5-1 to TRBJ1-4; D is unresolved. This CDR3 region has 16 residues. The V gene lost 4 bases and the J gene lost 6 bases, with 19 bases spanning the gap. Germline V gene data show CDR1 as SGHRS and CDR2 as YFSETQ. The CDR3 loop reads CASSPGRGGIDEKLFF. The DNA for the CDR3 is TGCGCCAGCAGCCCTGGTCGTGGAGGAATTGATGAAAAACTGTTTTTT.

This chain connects TRBV7-4 to TRBJ1-2, with D uncertain. The CDR3 spans 12 residues. The ends were cut back, 7 bases at V and 4 bases at J, with 10 bases in the middle. Germline loops: CDR1 SGHVT, CDR2 SQSDAQ. Here the CDR3 reads CASKVSRYGYTF. For the CDR3, the DNA is TGTGCCAGCAAGGTTTCCCGCTATGGCTACACCTTC.

There are a few counts of this clonotype. The chain carries TRBV30 and TRBJ1-1, with a weak D call TRBD1 (6 bases). The CDR3 contains 12 residues. The germline V gene has CDR1 GTSNPN and CDR2 SVGIG (reference sequence). V lost 5 bases to trimming and J lost 2 bases, with 9 bases between them. This CDR3 is CAWDRLNTEAFF. CDR3 nucleotide sequence: TGTGCCTGGGACAGGCTAAACACTGAAGCTTTCTTT.

Regarding this clonotype: Germline is not matched at one junction end, which may reflect a read error. This chain uses TRBV5-3 with TRBJ1-2, with D unresolved. TRBV5-3 is reported as an ORF; its role is uncertain. This CDR3 contains 13 residues. The CDR3 DNA is TGTGCCAGCAGCTTGAGAGCCGTCCAAGGCTACACCTTC. Translated: CASSLRAVQGYTF.

The chain carries TRBV27 and TRBJ2-7; 9 bases are a match to TRBD2. Germline CDR1 and CDR2: MNHEY and SMNVEV (reference sequence). This CDR3 contains 15 residues. V lost 5 bases, J lost 6 bases, and 11 bases stayed unmatched. CDR3 sequence (DNA): TGTGCCAGCAGTCCGCCGGGACTAGCCCGAATCGAGCAGTACTTC. Its translation is CASSPPGLARIEQYF.

The chain is built from TRBV3-1 and TRBJ1-4; no clear D gene. Between the trimmed V and J ends, which lost 1 base and 8 bases, there was a span of 11 bases. Germline values: CDR1 LGHDT, CDR2 YNNKEL (reference sequence). This CDR3 is 14 amino acids long. The CDR3 loop is CASSQVRVSEKLFF. CDR3 sequence (DNA): TGTGCCAGCAGCCAAGTGCGGGTCTCGGAAAAACTGTTTTTT.

This rearrangement joins TRBV6-6 to TRBJ2-1; 10 bases align to TRBD1. The CDR3 has 14 residues. The V and J ends lost 2 bases and 9 bases, in that order; junction bases with no gene match: 4. Germline CDR1 and CDR2: MNHNY and SVGAGI (reference sequence). The CDR3 nucleotides read TGTGCCAGCAGTTACGGACAGGGGGGGGGTGAGCAGTTCTTC. Translation: CASSYGQGGGEQFF.